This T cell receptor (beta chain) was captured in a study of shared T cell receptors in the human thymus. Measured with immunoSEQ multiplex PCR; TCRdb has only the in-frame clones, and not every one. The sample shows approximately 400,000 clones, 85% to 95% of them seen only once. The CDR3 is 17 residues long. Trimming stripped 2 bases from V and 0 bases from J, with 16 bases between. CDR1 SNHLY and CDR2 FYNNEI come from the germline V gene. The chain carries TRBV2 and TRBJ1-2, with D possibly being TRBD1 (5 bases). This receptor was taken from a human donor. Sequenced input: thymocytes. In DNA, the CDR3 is TGTGCCAGCAGTGAATATACACAGGCAGGGACTAACTATGGCTACACCTTC. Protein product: CASSEYTQAGTNYGYTF. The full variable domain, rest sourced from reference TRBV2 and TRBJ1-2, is EPEVTQTPSHQVTQMGQEVILRCVPISNHLYFYWYRQILGQKVEFLVSFYNNEISEKSEIFDDQFSVERPDGSNFTLKIRSTKLEDSAMYFCASSEYTQAGTNYGYTFGSGTRLTVV.